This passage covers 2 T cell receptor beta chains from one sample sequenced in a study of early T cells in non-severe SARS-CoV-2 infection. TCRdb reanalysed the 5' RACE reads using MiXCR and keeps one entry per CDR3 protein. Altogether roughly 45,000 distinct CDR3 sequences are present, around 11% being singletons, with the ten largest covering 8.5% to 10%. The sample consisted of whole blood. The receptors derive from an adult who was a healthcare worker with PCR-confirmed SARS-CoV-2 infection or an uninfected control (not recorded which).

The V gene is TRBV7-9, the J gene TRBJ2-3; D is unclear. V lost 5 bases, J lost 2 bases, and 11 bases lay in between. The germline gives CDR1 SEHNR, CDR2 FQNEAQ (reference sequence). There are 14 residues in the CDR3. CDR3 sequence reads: CASSTTTITDTQYF. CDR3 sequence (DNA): TGTGCCAGCAGCACAACGACCATCACAGATACGCAGTATTTT.

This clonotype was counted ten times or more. Here the CDR3 DNA reads TGTGCCAGCAGCGCCCTAGCGGGGGCCCCAGATACGCAGTATTTT. Protein sequence: CASSALAGAPDTQYF. The rearrangement links TRBV7-2 to TRBJ2-3, with TRBD2 identical over 10 bases. Losses at the gene ends were 5 bases for V and 4 bases for J; bases not matched to a gene: 6. Germline CDR1 reads SGHTA; CDR2 reads FQGNSA. The CDR3 sequence is 15 residues long.